This entry lists 18 T cell receptor beta chains sequenced from one sample in a study of blood T cell repertoires in COVID-19. Using immunoSEQ multiplex PCR, the repertoire was profiled, and TCRdb retains in-frame clones only, with some absent. The sample consists of 180,000 or so clones, 81% of them appearing once. The specimen was peripheral blood. These receptors were taken from an elderly woman with COVID-19, enrolled during active disease.

The chain links TRBV6-5 to TRBJ2-7, with TRBD1 as a possible D gene (5 bases). V was pared by 6 bases and J by 6 bases, with 18 bases between. This CDR3 region has 14 residues. The germline CDR1 and CDR2 sequences are MNHEY and SVGAGI. This CDR3 reads CASRRTSRAPEQYF. DNA for the CDR3: TGTGCCAGCAGGAGAACAAGCAGGGCACCCGAGCAGTACTTC.

The chain joins TRBV20-1 to TRBJ2-1; perhaps TRBD1 as D (5 bases). The V gene lost 3 bases and the J gene lost 8 bases, with 8 bases spanning the gap. Looked up from germline, CDR1 is DFQATT and CDR2 is SNEGSKA (reference sequence). The CDR3 runs to 11 residues. The CDR3 DNA sequence: TGCAGTGCTAGTTCCAGGGATGAGCAGTTCTTC. It specifies CSASSRDEQFF.

The chain uses TRBV19 and TRBJ2-5; 8 nucleotides match TRBD1. V lost 0 bases and J lost 5; bases outside the gene matches: 11. Germline loops: CDR1 LNHDA, CDR2 SQIVND (reference sequence). This CDR3 is built from 17 residues. CDR3 in amino acids: CASSIDLAGGLRETQYF. The CDR3 nucleotides read TGTGCCAGTAGTATAGATCTGGCAGGGGGCTTGAGGGAGACCCAGTACTTC.

The V and J genes are TRBV28 and TRBJ2-3; a possible D gene is TRBD2 (6 bases). Per the germline V gene, CDR1 is MDHEN and CDR2 is SYDVKM. The CDR3 runs 13 residues. The V end lost 7 bases, the J end lost 3 bases, and 11 bases lay between the germline ends. The CDR3 sequence is CASKEGMTDTQYF. The CDR3 DNA sequence: TGTGCCAGCAAGGAGGGGATGACAGATACGCAGTATTTT.

V gene TRBV18 combines with J gene TRBJ2-3; TRBD1 agrees at 7 bases. Trimming took 0 bases from V and 0 from J; bases not matched to a gene: 9. CDR3 length: 18 amino acids. Looked up from germline, CDR1 is KGHSH and CDR2 is LQKENI. The CDR3 nucleotides are TGTGCCAGCTCACCACCCAACACAGGGGTTCATAGCACAGATACGCAGTATTTT. Translated: CASSPPNTGVHSTDTQYF.

V gene TRBV5-1 combines with J gene TRBJ2-2; D possibly corresponds to TRBD1 (6 bases). The length of the CDR3 is 17 residues. Germline assignment: CDR1 SGHRS and CDR2 YFSETQ. Trimming removed 0 bases from V and 0 bases from J, with 12 bases in between. This chain's CDR3 is CASSLEPGHPNTGELFF. The CDR3 DNA reads TGCGCCAGCAGCTTGGAACCGGGACACCCGAACACCGGGGAGCTGTTTTTT. Variable domain in full (rest from reference TRBV5-1 and TRBJ2-2): KAGVTQTPRYLIKTRGQQVTLSCSPISGHRSVSWYQQTPGQGLQFLFEYFSETQRNKGNFPGRFSGRQFSNSRSEMNVSTLELGDSALYLCASSLEPGHPNTGELFFGEGSRLTVL.

The chain recombines TRBV19 with TRBJ2-3; D call uncertain. Trimming shortened V by 1 base and J by 6 bases, and 8 bases separated the two germline ends. Germline-derived CDR1 and CDR2 are LNHDA and SQIVND (reference sequence). The CDR3 has 13 amino acids. The CDR3 protein is CASSIVPSDTQYF. DNA of the CDR3: TGTGCCAGTAGTATAGTCCCCTCCGATACGCAGTATTTT.

The chain couples TRBV3-1 (or the pseudogene TRBV3-2) to TRBJ2-1, with 12 bases that match TRBD2. Per the germline V gene, CDR1 is LGHDT and CDR2 is YNNKEL (reference sequence). J lost 8 bases, V lost 3 bases, and 5 bases had no gene match. The CDR3 consists of 15 residues. CDR3 DNA sequence: TGTGCCAGCAGCCAGACTAGCGGGAGACTCGATGAGCAGTTCTTC. Translated, it gives CASSQTSGRLDEQFF.

This clone was observed once. In DNA form, the CDR3 reads TGTGCCAGCAGTTTCGGGGGGAATGCAGATACGCAGTATTTT. Protein product: CASSFGGNADTQYF. The chain is built from TRBV28 and TRBJ2-3; 7 bases are shared with TRBD2. This CDR3 has 14 residues. V shed 3 bases and J 4 bases; nucleotides not matched to a gene: 4. Per germline, CDR1 MDHEN and CDR2 SYDVKM.

The chain combines TRBV5-1 with TRBJ2-2, with D uncertain. The CDR3 has 13 amino acids. V lost 4 bases to trimming and J lost 8 bases, with 12 bases between them. The germline gives CDR1 SGHRS, CDR2 YFSETQ. This CDR3 reads CASSATFSGELFF. CDR3 DNA sequence: TGCGCCAGCAGCGCCACATTTTCTGGGGAGCTGTTTTTT.

The V gene is TRBV21-1, the J gene TRBJ1-5; the D call TRBD1 from the table was never checked on the DNA. TRBV21-1 is a recognized pseudogene. CDR3 length: 16 amino acids. The CDR3 is CASSSDRGRGNQPQHF. The DNA of the CDR3 is TGTGCCAGCAGCAGTGACAGGGGCAGGGGCAATCAGCCCCAGCATTTT.

The rearrangement uses TRBV4-1 and TRBJ2-5; the match to TRBD2 covers 9 bases. CDR3 length: 17 residues. Losses at the gene ends were 0 bases for V and 5 bases for J; bases not matched to a gene: 10. Looked up from germline, CDR1 is MGHRA and CDR2 is YSYEKL. The CDR3 sequence is CASSQDWSRGGRETQYF. CDR3 bases: TGCGCCAGCAGCCAAGATTGGTCGCGGGGGGGCAGGGAGACCCAGTACTTC.

This chain connects TRBV7-6 to TRBJ2-5; 13 bases fit TRBD2. Germline V lookup: CDR1 SGHVS, CDR2 FNYEAQ. The V segment lost 1 base and the J segment 5 bases; nucleotides outside the gene matches: 7. This CDR3 comprises 17 residues. CDR3 nucleotides: TGTGCCAGCAGCTTAGAACTAGCGGGAGGGCCTGGGGAGACCCAGTACTTC. Protein: CASSLELAGGPGETQYF. Variable domain in full (rest from reference TRBV7-6 and TRBJ2-5): GAGVSQSPRYKVTKRGQDVALRCDPISGHVSLYWYRQALGQGPEFLTYFNYEAQQDKSGLPNDRFSAERPEGSISTLTIQRTEQRDSAMYRCASSLELAGGPGETQYFGPGTRLLVL.

The rearrangement joins TRBV3-1 (or the pseudogene TRBV3-2) to TRBJ1-2; TRBD1 agrees at 8 bases. Losses at the gene ends were 1 base for V and 7 bases for J; bases not matched to a gene: 5. Germline lookup yields CDR1 LGHDT and CDR2 YNNKEL (reference sequence). The CDR3 contains 14 residues. CDR3 in amino acids: CASSQGTGLAGYTF. DNA of the CDR3: TGTGCCAGCAGCCAAGGGACAGGGCTGGCTGGCTACACCTTC.

V gene TRBV5-4 combines with J gene TRBJ2-2, with D hard to call. This CDR3 spans 13 amino acids. V was pared by 0 bases and J by 6 bases, with 6 bases between. Germline V gene sequence: CDR1 SGHNT, CDR2 YYREEE (reference sequence). The DNA of the CDR3 is TGTGCCAGCAGCTTGGCCGAGCCCGGGGAGCTGTTTTTT. It encodes CASSLAEPGELFF.

The V gene is TRBV11-3, the J gene TRBJ1-1, with a tentative D call TRBD1 (6 bases). The CDR3 sequence is 16 residues long. Between the trimmed V and J ends, which lost 1 base and 3 bases, there was a span of 15 bases. The germline V gene encodes CDR1 SGHNT and CDR2 YENEEA. CDR3 bases: TGTGCCAGCAGCTTAGGGGGTTATACAGGGCACACTGAAGCTTTCTTT. Translating gives CASSLGGYTGHTEAFF.

The chain recombines TRBV27 with TRBJ1-1, with a weak D call TRBD1 (5 bases). This CDR3 comprises 15 residues. CDR1 and CDR2 from the germline V gene are MNHEY and SMNVEV (reference sequence). V gave up 6 bases and J gave up 0 bases, with 14 bases separating them. The CDR3 DNA sequence: TGTGCCAGCAGCCCTCGGACAAAAATGAACACTGAAGCTTTCTTT. As protein: CASSPRTKMNTEAFF.

The chain recombines TRBV10-3 with TRBJ1-1; the D gene is possibly TRBD1 (6 bases). The germline CDR1 and CDR2 sequences are ENHRY and SYGVKD. Between the trimmed V and J ends, which lost 4 bases and 0 bases, there was a span of 12 bases. The CDR3 length is 15 residues. The CDR3 coding sequence is TGTGCCATCAGTGGGTTCCAGGGGTTGAACACTGAAGCTTTCTTT. As protein: CAISGFQGLNTEAFF.